These 29 T cell receptor beta chains were all obtained from the same sample, sequenced in a study of cytomegalovirus exposure and HLA in healthy donors. In the PCR, 60 Vbeta and 13 Jbeta primers were used. The method was immunoSEQ multiplex PCR; TCRdb's version includes in-frame clones alone and lacks a portion of them. The sample includes approximately 73,000 clones, around 79% seen only once; the top ten take around a fifth. Sequencing was performed on PBMCs. The origin of the receptors is a woman between 40 and 50 years old in good health and CMV-seropositive.

The V and J genes are TRBV27 and TRBJ2-2, with D perhaps TRBD2 (5 bases). Looked up from germline, CDR1 is MNHEY and CDR2 is SMNVEV (reference sequence). The CDR3 is 11 residues long. V lost 6 bases and J lost 9, with 8 bases in between. In DNA form, the CDR3 reads TGTGCCAGCAGACTAGACTGGGAGCTGTTTTTT. Protein sequence: CASRLDWELFF.

This clone was counted between two and nine times. V is TRBV6-6 and J is TRBJ1-3; tentatively, D is TRBD1 (5 bases). The CDR3 has 13 residues. V was cut by 6 bases and J by 3 bases, with 9 bases left in between. Germline values: CDR1 MNHNY, CDR2 SVGAGI (reference sequence). DNA for the CDR3: TGTGCCAGCAGCGACAGTTTTGGAAACACCATATATTTT. This sequence encodes CASSDSFGNTIYF.

The sample holds a few counts of this clone. J is TRBJ1-5 and V is TRBV5-6; D is perhaps TRBD1 (5 bases). The ends were cut back, 2 bases at V and 1 base at J, with 10 bases in the middle. This CDR3 comprises 15 residues. Per the germline V gene, CDR1 is SGHDT and CDR2 is YYEEEE. Here the CDR3 reads CASSFKGISNQPQHF. The CDR3 DNA sequence: TGTGCCAGCAGCTTTAAGGGGATAAGCAATCAGCCCCAGCATTTT. The full variable domain, with the rest looked up from reference TRBV5-6 and TRBJ1-5, is DAGVTQSPTHLIKTRGQQVTLRCSPKSGHDTVSWYQQALGQGPQFIFQYYEEEERQRGNFPDRFSGHQFPNYSSELNVNALLLGDSALYLCASSFKGISNQPQHFGDGTRLSIL.

There are many counts of this clone. The CDR3 DNA reads TGTGCCAGCAGTGACTCGACAGGGGCCAATGAAAAACTGTTTTTT. Its protein is CASSDSTGANEKLFF. The gene calls are TRBV6-1 and TRBJ1-4, with 8 positions matching TRBD1. From germline, CDR1 is MNHNS and CDR2 SASEGT. This CDR3 is built from 15 residues. Germline trimming cut 3 bases from V and 5 bases from J; bases unmatched to any gene: 5.

The J gene is TRBJ2-1, the V gene TRBV5-1; perhaps TRBD2 as D (6 bases). V lost 0 bases, J lost 9 bases, and 10 bases lay in between. CDR3 length: 13 residues. Germline V gene data show CDR1 as SGHRS and CDR2 as YFSETQ. The CDR3 region is CASSLGAGGEQFF. The CDR3, as DNA: TGCGCCAGCAGCTTGGGAGCCGGGGGTGAGCAGTTCTTC. Looking up the rest from reference TRBV5-1 and TRBJ2-1 gives the full variable domain: KAGVTQTPRYLIKTRGQQVTLSCSPISGHRSVSWYQQTPGQGLQFLFEYFSETQRNKGNFPGRFSGRQFSNSRSEMNVSTLELGDSALYLCASSLGAGGEQFFGPGTRLTVL.

V usage is TRBV9 and J usage is TRBJ1-4; 7 positions agree with TRBD1. CDR1 is SGDLS, CDR2 YYNGEE, per germline. After removal of 3 bases from V and 8 bases from J, the junction contained 10 bases not matched to a gene. This CDR3 spans 15 amino acids. CDR3 sequence (DNA): TGTGCCAGCAGCGCTGGGACAGCTACGAGAGAAAAACTGTTTTTT. Translation gives CASSAGTATREKLFF.

The chain couples TRBV7-6 to TRBJ1-1; D is possibly TRBD1 (5 bases). The CDR3 totals 18 residues. The V gene's germline CDR1 is SGHVS and CDR2 FNYEAQ. The V gene lost 0 bases and the J gene lost 0 bases, with 17 bases spanning the gap. CDR3 sequence (DNA): TGTGCCAGCAGCTTAGCGGGAGGGAGAGGGGTCATGAACACTGAAGCTTTCTTT. It codes for CASSLAGGRGVMNTEAFF.

The chain recombines TRBV4-2 with TRBJ1-5, with D perhaps matching TRBD1 (5 bases). Germline V gene data show CDR1 as LGHNA and CDR2 as YNFKEQ. The ends were cut back, 0 bases at V and 5 bases at J, with 8 bases in the middle. This CDR3 has 14 amino acids. In DNA, the CDR3 is TGTGCCAGCAGCCAAGACAGGGACTATCAGCCCCAGCATTTT. This encodes CASSQDRDYQPQHF.

Remarks on this clone: Other DNA sequences in this specimen translate into the identical CDR3. This chain connects TRBV6-5 to TRBJ1-1, with unresolved D. V was pared by 6 bases and J by 7 bases, with 15 bases between. Germline V CDR1 and CDR2: MNHEY, SVGAGI. The CDR3 is 13 residues long. The CDR3 is CASRQQEYREAFF. The CDR3 nucleotides read TGTGCCAGCAGGCAGCAGGAATACCGTGAAGCTTTCTTT.

The chain combines TRBV28 with TRBJ2-5; D not certain. Germline loops: CDR1 MDHEN, CDR2 SYDVKM. This CDR3 has 13 amino acids. Trimming shortened V by 5 bases and J by 4 bases, and 11 bases separated the two germline ends. CDR3 region: CASSPPVGETQYF. The DNA for the CDR3 is TGTGCCAGCAGTCCTCCGGTTGGAGAGACCCAGTACTTC.

This sequence joins TRBV7-2 and TRBJ2-1, with D unclear. The CDR3 covers 14 residues. Between the trimmed V and J ends, which lost 0 bases and 6 bases, there was a span of 9 bases. In germline, CDR1 is SGHTA, CDR2 FQGNSA. The DNA of the CDR3 is TGTGCCAGCAGCTTAGCGCTAAGTGCCAATGAGCAGTTCTTC. This codes for CASSLALSANEQFF. The full variable domain, rest sourced from reference TRBV7-2 and TRBJ2-1, is GAGVSQSPSNKVTEKGKDVELRCDPISGHTALYWYRQSLGQGLEFLIYFQGNSAPDKSGLPSDRFSAERTGGSVSTLTIQRTQQEDSAVYLCASSLALSANEQFFGPGTRLTVL.

This clone was recorded once. The chain joins TRBV30 to TRBJ1-1; tentative D call: TRBD1 (6 bases). The CDR3 extends over 12 amino acids. V lost 3 bases and J 4 bases, leaving 9 bases between the germline ends. Germline V gene sequence: CDR1 GTSNPN, CDR2 SVGIG (reference sequence). The CDR3 nucleotides read TGTGCCTGGAGCAGGGGCATCACTGAAGCTTTCTTT. Translation: CAWSRGITEAFF.

V usage is TRBV4-1 and J usage is TRBJ2-7; the match to TRBD2 covers 11 bases. From germline, CDR1 is MGHRA and CDR2 YSYEKL. The CDR3 loop spans 15 amino acids. J gave up 1 base and V 2 bases, and 1 base lay outside the gene matches. The CDR3: CASSQTSGSSYEQYF. CDR3 bases: TGCGCCAGCAGCCAAACTAGCGGGAGTTCCTACGAGCAGTACTTC.

The J gene is TRBJ2-5, the V gene TRBV2; 8 positions match TRBD1. The CDR3 totals 14 residues. CDR1 and CDR2 (germline): SNHLY, FYNNEI. V lost 7 bases and J lost 11; bases outside the gene matches: 15. For the CDR3, the DNA is TGTGCCAGCACAAGACAGGGGCCCTCGGGGGAGCAGTACTTC. Translation gives CASTRQGPSGEQYF.

This chain connects TRBV6-6 to TRBJ1-2, with a possible D match to TRBD1 (6 bases). The CDR3 runs 16 residues. The V end was cut by 5 bases, the J end by 6 bases, with 22 bases between. Per the germline V gene, CDR1 is MNHNY and CDR2 is SVGAGI (reference sequence). CDR3 residues: CASSRPEPRGTDGYTF. DNA of the CDR3: TGTGCCAGCAGTCGCCCGGAGCCCAGGGGAACGGATGGCTACACCTTC.

The chain couples TRBV28 to TRBJ2-1; D is unclear. Germline V gene sequence: CDR1 MDHEN, CDR2 SYDVKM. This CDR3 spans 12 amino acids. V was shortened by 2 bases and J by 7 bases, with 6 bases between the two germline ends. Written as DNA, the CDR3 is TGTGCCAGCAGTTTAGCTACTAATGAGCAGTTCTTC. Residues: CASSLATNEQFF.

This chain uses TRBV6-4 with TRBJ2-2, with 10 nucleotides matching TRBD2. With 4 bases clipped from V and 5 bases from J, the junction kept 7 bases outside the gene matches. The CDR3 sequence is 16 residues long. Germline CDR1 is MRHNA and CDR2 is SNTAGT. CDR3 sequence: CASSVRLAGETGELFF. CDR3 nucleotides: TGTGCCAGCAGTGTTCGGCTAGCGGGGGAGACCGGGGAGCTGTTTTTT.

The chain has TRBV4-2 and TRBJ1-2; D gene uncertain. Germline V gene sequence: CDR1 LGHNA, CDR2 YNFKEQ. The V and J ends lost 1 base and 7 bases respectively, with 7 bases between them. The CDR3 runs 12 residues. The CDR3 DNA reads as TGTGCCAGCAGCCAAGGGCCTTCTGGCTACACCTTC. This sequence encodes CASSQGPSGYTF.

The CDR3, as DNA: TGCAGCGTTGAAGAGGGAAGAGGGGAGCAGTTCTTC. Its translation is CSVEEGRGEQFF. The V gene is TRBV29-1, the J gene TRBJ2-1; D perhaps matches TRBD2 (5 bases). Germline V lookup: CDR1 SQVTM, CDR2 ANQGSEA. This CDR3 region has 12 residues. V gave up 0 bases and J gave up 10 bases, with 10 bases separating them.

This clone was detected a few times. This chain links TRBV30 with TRBJ2-5, with D perhaps matching TRBD2 (6 bases). The germline gives CDR1 GTSNPN, CDR2 SVGIG (reference sequence). The CDR3 is made up of 14 amino acids. V was shortened by 2 bases and J by 5 bases, with 15 bases between the two germline ends. This CDR3 reads CAWSSRGYWETQYF. The CDR3 nucleotides are TGTGCCTGGAGTTCACGGGGGTATTGGGAGACCCAGTACTTC.

This clone was found a few times. The J gene is TRBJ2-5, the V gene TRBV30; 11 positions agree with TRBD2. After removal of 0 bases from V and 2 bases from J, the junction contained 11 bases not matched to a gene. CDR1 is GTSNPN and CDR2 is SVGIG in the germline V gene (reference sequence). This CDR3 contains 18 residues. CDR3 bases: TGTGCCTGGAGTGTAGGGGAAACTAGCGGGGGCAGACAAGAGACCCAGTACTTC. Translating gives CAWSVGETSGGRQETQYF.

This chain connects TRBV30 to TRBJ2-7; D gene uncertain. V was clipped by 3 bases and J by 2 bases, with 14 bases between them. The CDR3 spans 14 residues. Germline V CDR1 and CDR2: GTSNPN, SVGIG (reference sequence). CDR3 nucleotides: TGTGCCTGGAGGTCATCGATTGCGACCTACGAGCAGTACTTC. Amino acid sequence: CAWRSSIATYEQYF.

Only one count was recorded for this clone. This sequence joins TRBV30 and TRBJ1-1, with D possibly TRBD1 on 6 matching bases. Germline-derived CDR1 and CDR2 are GTSNPN and SVGIG (reference sequence). Trimming pared 4 bases from V and 4 bases from J, leaving 16 bases between. CDR3 length: 14 amino acids. For the CDR3, the DNA is TGTGCCTGGAAGGGCCACGGGGGGCTCACTGAAGCTTTCTTT. It yields the protein CAWKGHGGLTEAFF. The whole variable domain, remainder taken from reference TRBV30 and TRBJ1-1, is SQTIHQWPATLVQPVGSPLSLECTVEGTSNPNLYWYRQAAGRGLQLLFYSVGIGQISSEVPQNLSASRPQDRQFILSSKKLLLSDSGFYLCAWKGHGGLTEAFFGQGTRLTVV.

CDR3 sequence: CASSLGPTEFGSPLHF. The CDR3 DNA sequence: TGTGCCAGCAGCTTAGGCCCGACAGAGTTTGGGTCACCCCTCCACTTT. The chain employs TRBV7-8 and TRBJ1-6, with D possibly TRBD1 on 5 matching bases. The CDR3 contains 16 residues. Germline CDR1 is SGHVS and CDR2 is FQNEAQ. Trimming stripped 1 base from V and 10 bases from J, with 17 bases between.

This chain joins TRBV29-1 and TRBJ2-7, with 13 bases lining up with TRBD2. Germline CDR1 is SQVTM and CDR2 is ANQGSEA. The CDR3 spans 13 residues. The J segment lost 4 bases and the V segment lost 4 bases, leaving 1 base of the junction unmatched. The CDR3 nucleotides read TGCAGCGTTGGACTAGCGGGAGGTTACGAGCAGTACTTC. Its translation is CSVGLAGGYEQYF.

The rearrangement links TRBV5-1 to TRBJ1-1; 7 bases map to TRBD1. After removal of 3 bases from V and 2 bases from J, the junction contained 7 bases not matched to a gene. The CDR3 extends over 15 amino acids. Per germline, CDR1 SGHRS and CDR2 YFSETQ. CDR3 sequence reads: CASSSGHRGNTEAFF. The CDR3 nucleotides read TGCGCCAGCAGCTCGGGGCACAGGGGCAACACTGAAGCTTTCTTT. Looking up the rest from reference TRBV5-1 and TRBJ1-1 gives the full variable domain: KAGVTQTPRYLIKTRGQQVTLSCSPISGHRSVSWYQQTPGQGLQFLFEYFSETQRNKGNFPGRFSGRQFSNSRSEMNVSTLELGDSALYLCASSSGHRGNTEAFFGQGTRLTVV.

This rearrangement joins TRBV4-1 to TRBJ2-5; TRBD2 aligns across 14 bases. Germline V gene lookup returns CDR1 MGHRA and CDR2 YSYEKL. The CDR3 spans 19 residues. The V segment lost 7 bases and the J segment 5 bases; nucleotides outside the gene matches: 18. In DNA, the CDR3 is TGCGCCAGCACCCCCTTTCTTATAGGGACTAGCGGGAGAGTGGAGACCCAGTACTTC. It specifies CASTPFLIGTSGRVETQYF.

In this sample, this clone turned up a few times. The V call is TRBV28, the J call TRBJ2-7; a possible D gene is TRBD2 (5 bases). The CDR3 is 17 residues long. Trimming cost V 6 bases and J 0 bases, with 21 bases left between them. CDR1 and CDR2 from the germline V gene are MDHEN and SYDVKM. CDR3 coding DNA: TGTGCCAGCAGCCTCCAGCTGTATGAGGGTAGCTCCTACGAGCAGTACTTC. Its translation: CASSLQLYEGSSYEQYF.

The J gene is TRBJ1-1, the V gene TRBV30, with 10 bases identical to TRBD1. The CDR3 is 13 amino acids. Germline V gene sequence: CDR1 GTSNPN, CDR2 SVGIG (reference sequence). The ends lost 2 bases at V and 8 bases at J; junction bases unmatched: 5. The DNA of the CDR3 is TGTGCCTGGAGTCCGGGACAGGGGAGGGAAGCTTTCTTT. As protein: CAWSPGQGREAFF.